The present T cell receptor beta chain was sequenced within a study of cytotoxic CD8 clonotypes in ibrutinib-treated CLL. Overall study: Mean per-sample yields comprised roughly 260,000 productive templates and tens of thousands of productive rearrangements.

The CDR3 has 17 residues. Depths of 1 in 200,000 to 1 in 1 million T cells were the sequencing target. Method: immunoSEQ multiplex PCR; TCRdb's copy keeps in-frame clones and lacks some. The sample yields about 40,000 clones, roughly 70% seen once. The sequencing here drew on PBMCs, taken at disease progression, from a patient treated with ibrutinib. This TCR came from a human donor with chronic lymphocytic leukemia. This chain links TRBV21-1 with TRBJ2-1. TRBV21-1 is assigned pseudogene status. CDR3 loop: CASSKGAGRDSYNEQFF. The CDR3 DNA reads TGTGCCAGCAGCAAAGGGGCCGGTAGGGACTCCTACAATGAGCAGTTCTTC.